Below are 26 T cell receptor beta chains sequenced from a single sample in a study of shared T cell receptors in the human thymus. Assay used: immunoSEQ multiplex PCR; TCRdb lists only in-frame clones, some missing. Of 640,000 or so clones listed, about 89% are singletons. These data were likewise used in another study, on human thymus T cells.

The sequenced material came from thymocytes. The receptors stem from a boy in the first two years of life with a congenital heart defect.

This clone was seen only a few times. This chain links TRBV5-4 with TRBJ2-3; D may be TRBD2 (7 bases). The V gene's germline CDR1 is SGHNT and CDR2 YYREEE (reference sequence). The CDR3 loop spans 16 amino acids. V shed 3 bases and J shed 2 bases, with 16 bases lying between them. CDR3 protein: CASSSGPRGATDTQYF. The CDR3 region has the DNA TGTGCCAGCAGCTCGGGCCCCCGGGGGGCCACAGATACGCAGTATTTT.

V is TRBV29-1 and J is TRBJ2-7, with D tentatively TRBD1 (6 bases). The V and J ends lost 7 bases and 2 bases respectively, with 12 bases between them. The germline gives CDR1 SQVTM, CDR2 ANQGSEA. The CDR3 length is 12 residues. The CDR3 sequence is CSGKQGPYEQYF. The CDR3 nucleotides read TGCAGCGGGAAACAGGGTCCCTACGAGCAGTACTTC.

This clone was observed a few times. The J gene is TRBJ2-1, the V gene TRBV30, with D possibly TRBD1 on 5 matching bases. CDR3 length: 12 amino acids. The V gene's germline CDR1 is GTSNPN and CDR2 SVGIG (reference sequence). V was cut by 0 bases and J by 8 bases, with 8 bases left in between. The chain's CDR3 is CAWSVKGYEQFF. In nucleotides, the CDR3 is TGTGCCTGGAGTGTGAAGGGGTATGAGCAGTTCTTC. The full variable domain, in which reference TRBV30 and TRBJ2-1 provide the parts outside the CDR3, is SQTIHQWPATLVQPVGSPLSLECTVEGTSNPNLYWYRQAAGRGLQLLFYSVGIGQISSEVPQNLSASRPQDRQFILSSKKLLLSDSGFYLCAWSVKGYEQFFGPGTRLTVL.

This chain connects TRBV14 to TRBJ1-2; TRBD1 might be the D (6 bases). Germline V CDR1 and CDR2: SGHDN, FVKESK. This CDR3 has 15 residues. Trimming shortened V by 3 bases and J by 5 bases, and 16 bases separated the two germline ends. The CDR3 bases are TGTGCCAGCAGCCAGGGGGTACAGGGCCGATATGGCTACACCTTC. It is translated as CASSQGVQGRYGYTF.

The rearrangement joins TRBV2 to TRBJ1-1, with unresolved D. Trimming left V 1 base short and J 3 bases short, with 6 bases between. The CDR3 covers 13 residues. Germline V gives CDR1 SNHLY, CDR2 FYNNEI. CDR3 sequence: CASSEDTYTEAFF. The CDR3 nucleotides read TGTGCCAGCAGTGAAGACACCTACACTGAAGCTTTCTTT.

The chain links TRBV19 to TRBJ1-1; 9 bases are a match to TRBD1. Germline CDR1 is LNHDA and CDR2 is SQIVND (reference sequence). The CDR3 is 17 residues long. The J segment lost 2 bases and the V segment lost 9 bases, leaving 16 bases of the junction unmatched. CDR3 protein: CASHPQPPGQGNTEAFF. The CDR3 nucleotides read TGTGCCAGCCACCCGCAGCCACCGGGACAGGGCAACACTGAAGCTTTCTTT.

V is TRBV28 and J is TRBJ2-3, with TRBD2 identical over 11 bases. Germline V gives CDR1 MDHEN, CDR2 SYDVKM. The length of the CDR3 is 17 residues. V lost 5 bases and J lost 4; bases outside the gene matches: 11. CDR3 loop: CASSPIAGGSAADTQYF. DNA of the CDR3: TGTGCCAGCAGTCCTATAGCGGGAGGGAGCGCTGCAGATACGCAGTATTTT.

J is TRBJ2-7 and V is TRBV9; D might be TRBD1 (5 bases). The germline V gene has CDR1 SGDLS and CDR2 YYNGEE. The CDR3 totals 14 residues. The V end lost 0 bases, the J end lost 6 bases, and 13 bases lay between the germline ends. The CDR3 reads CASSVARDPGEQYF. DNA for the CDR3: TGTGCCAGCAGCGTAGCCAGGGATCCTGGCGAGCAGTACTTC.

The chain uses TRBV7-2 and TRBJ1-2, with 9 bases fitting TRBD1. CDR1 is SGHTA and CDR2 is FQGNSA in the germline V gene. With V trimmed by 3 bases and J by 4 bases, 0 bases remained unmatched. The CDR3 has 13 residues. The CDR3 DNA sequence: TGTGCCAGCAGCTTGACAGGGGGCTATGGCTACACCTTC. Its translation is CASSLTGGYGYTF.

This rearrangement joins TRBV19 to TRBJ2-3, with 9 bases identical to TRBD2. V trimming: 5 bases; J trimming: 1 base; junction bases outside the gene matches: 19. Germline V gene lookup returns CDR1 LNHDA and CDR2 SQIVND (reference sequence). This CDR3 is 20 amino acids long. The CDR3 reads CASSPPGPLAGRPRTDTQYF. In DNA form, the CDR3 reads TGTGCCAGTAGTCCACCGGGGCCACTAGCGGGCCGGCCCCGCACAGATACGCAGTATTTT. Supplemented by reference TRBV19 and TRBJ2-3, the full variable domain reads DGGITQSPKYLFRKEGQNVTLSCEQNLNHDAMYWYRQDPGQGLRLIYYSQIVNDFQKGDIAEGYSVSREKKESFPLTVTSAQKNPTAFYLCASSPPGPLAGRPRTDTQYFGPGTRLTVL.

This chain uses TRBV28 with TRBJ2-3; 7 nucleotides agree with TRBD2. The CDR3 has 15 residues. V gave up 6 bases and J gave up 1 base; unmatched junction bases: 7. Germline CDR1 is MDHEN and CDR2 is SYDVKM. As DNA, the CDR3 is TGTGCCAGCAGAGTAGCGGGCCGTCGCACAGATACGCAGTATTTT. Residues: CASRVAGRRTDTQYF.

V usage is TRBV5-1 and J usage is TRBJ1-3, with a possible D match to TRBD1 (5 bases). V was cut by 3 bases and J by 4 bases, with 11 bases left in between. Per germline, CDR1 SGHRS and CDR2 YFSETQ. This CDR3 is 14 amino acids long. In DNA, the CDR3 is TGCGCCAGCAGCTCAGGCAGGGAAGGAAACACCATATATTTT. Residues: CASSSGREGNTIYF.

This sequence joins TRBV9 and TRBJ1-3; 7 positions agree with TRBD1. CDR1 and CDR2 (germline): SGDLS, YYNGEE. The CDR3 has 15 residues. With V trimmed by 4 bases and J by 3 bases, 7 bases remained unmatched. The CDR3 DNA sequence: TGTGCCAGCAGCCTCCGACAGGGTGGTGGAAACACCATATATTTT. It encodes CASSLRQGGGNTIYF.

The DNA for the CDR3 is TGTGCCAGCAGGATAAGGGACAGGGACACTGAAGCTTTCTTT. Translated: CASRIRDRDTEAFF. V usage is TRBV28 and J usage is TRBJ1-1; 9 bases fit TRBD1. This CDR3 spans 14 amino acids. Germline V lookup: CDR1 MDHEN, CDR2 SYDVKM. V gave up 6 bases and J gave up 3 bases; unmatched junction bases: 5.

The chain recombines TRBV6-1 with TRBJ2-5; tentatively, D is TRBD2 (6 bases). V was shortened by 4 bases and J by 2 bases, with 17 bases between the two germline ends. This CDR3 contains 16 residues. CDR1 is MNHNS, CDR2 SASEGT, per germline. The CDR3 loop is CASSGLVEAPQETQYF. DNA of the CDR3: TGTGCCAGCAGTGGACTAGTCGAGGCACCTCAAGAGACCCAGTACTTC.

The sample holds one count of this clone. This rearrangement joins TRBV7-6 to TRBJ2-1; 8 bases map to TRBD2. Germline loops: CDR1 SGHVS, CDR2 FNYEAQ. The V gene end was trimmed by 2 bases and the J gene end by 3 bases; junction bases not matched to a gene: 3. The CDR3 is 15 residues long. CDR3 nucleotide sequence: TGTGCCAGCAGCTTACTAGCGGGTTTCTACAATGAGCAGTTCTTC. The encoded protein is CASSLLAGFYNEQFF.

The chain carries TRBV19 and TRBJ1-4; D is possibly TRBD1 (6 bases). The V gene lost 4 bases and the J gene lost 7 bases, with 16 bases spanning the gap. CDR1 is LNHDA, CDR2 SQIVND, per germline (reference sequence). The CDR3 contains 15 residues. CDR3 coding DNA: TGTGCCAGTAGTACCCCCGACAGGAGGCGTGAAAAACTGTTTTTT. It specifies CASSTPDRRREKLFF. The whole variable domain, remainder taken from reference TRBV19 and TRBJ1-4, is DGGITQSPKYLFRKEGQNVTLSCEQNLNHDAMYWYRQDPGQGLRLIYYSQIVNDFQKGDIAEGYSVSREKKESFPLTVTSAQKNPTAFYLCASSTPDRRREKLFFGSGTQLSVL.

The J gene is TRBJ2-5, the V gene TRBV9; 7 positions match TRBD2. Losses at the gene ends were 5 bases for V and 4 bases for J; bases not matched to a gene: 14. Germline V gives CDR1 SGDLS, CDR2 YYNGEE. The CDR3 has 16 amino acids. The CDR3 DNA follows: TGTGCCAGCAGTACAAACCAGATCACGGGGGGAGAGACCCAGTACTTC. Its translation: CASSTNQITGGETQYF.

This clone turned up a few times. As DNA, the CDR3 is TGTGCCAGCAGTGGGACAGGGCAATTCTCCTACGAGCAGTACTTC. This codes for CASSGTGQFSYEQYF. The chain recombines TRBV6-5 with TRBJ2-7, with 9 bases identical to TRBD1. The germline V gene encodes CDR1 MNHEY and CDR2 SVGAGI. The CDR3 spans 15 residues. With V trimmed by 5 bases and J by 0 bases, 5 bases remained unmatched.

The chain carries TRBV6-5 and TRBJ1-1, with D possibly TRBD1 on 5 matching bases. CDR1 is MNHEY and CDR2 is SVGAGI in the germline V gene. Trimming cost V 0 bases and J 3 bases, with 11 bases left between them. The CDR3 has 15 residues. CDR3 loop: CASSYSTGGDTEAFF. DNA for the CDR3: TGTGCCAGCAGTTACTCTACAGGCGGGGACACTGAAGCTTTCTTT.

CDR3 coding DNA: TGTGCCTGGAGTTCAGGGGACAGGGAAAGGTATAGCAATCAGCCCCAGCATTTT. Amino acids: CAWSSGDRERYSNQPQHF. The chain carries TRBV30 and TRBJ1-5; 9 positions agree with TRBD1. V lost 2 bases and J lost 0; bases outside the gene matches: 11. The germline CDR1 and CDR2 sequences are GTSNPN and SVGIG (reference sequence). The CDR3 covers 18 residues. Drawing the rest from reference TRBV30 and TRBJ1-5, the complete variable domain is SQTIHQWPATLVQPVGSPLSLECTVEGTSNPNLYWYRQAAGRGLQLLFYSVGIGQISSEVPQNLSASRPQDRQFILSSKKLLLSDSGFYLCAWSSGDRERYSNQPQHFGDGTRLSIL.

The CDR3: CASSLIPGGANNEQFF. CDR3 bases: TGTGCCAGCAGCCTCATCCCGGGGGGTGCTAACAATGAGCAGTTCTTC. The chain recombines TRBV7-9 with TRBJ2-1; the match to TRBD2 covers 7 bases. This CDR3 spans 16 amino acids. The germline gives CDR1 SEHNR, CDR2 FQNEAQ (reference sequence). The V segment lost 5 bases and the J segment 5 bases; nucleotides outside the gene matches: 12.

The chain employs TRBV19 and TRBJ2-3; TRBD2 matches 11 bases. The germline gives CDR1 LNHDA, CDR2 SQIVND (reference sequence). This CDR3 is built from 18 residues. The V and J ends lost 5 bases and 1 base, in that order; junction bases with no gene match: 11. CDR3 DNA sequence: TGTGCCAGTAGTCTAAAGCATCCGGGACTAGCGGGCACAGATACGCAGTATTTT. Protein: CASSLKHPGLAGTDTQYF.

The V call is TRBV4-3, the J call TRBJ2-1; 15 bases fit TRBD2. J lost 6 bases, V lost 3 bases, and 9 bases had no gene match. Germline V CDR1 and CDR2: LGHNA, YSLEER. This CDR3 contains 18 residues. The CDR3 is CASSHEGGTSGRTNEQFF. In DNA, the CDR3 is TGCGCCAGCAGCCACGAAGGAGGGACTAGCGGGAGGACCAATGAGCAGTTCTTC.

V is TRBV28 and J is TRBJ1-2; D not certain. This CDR3 is built from 16 residues. V was clipped by 3 bases and J by 1 base, with 15 bases between them. Germline CDR1 and CDR2: MDHEN and SYDVKM. CDR3 region: CASSFVREPFNYGYTF. The CDR3 nucleotides are TGTGCCAGCAGTTTTGTCCGGGAACCATTTAACTATGGCTACACCTTC.

The chain combines TRBV5-6 with TRBJ1-1, with D hard to call. Deletions cut 3 bases from V and 2 bases from J, with 2 bases between. CDR3 length equals 11 residues. Germline CDR1 and CDR2: SGHDT and YYEEEE. The CDR3 here is CASSSNTEAFF. The CDR3 nucleotides are TGTGCCAGCAGCTCTAACACTGAAGCTTTCTTT.